Detailed here is one T cell receptor delta chain. What it binds is unknown. The protein in TCRdb stems from a much larger clone and differs at residue 12 from this DNA's translation, likely a read error; here the protein is translated from the DNA. Germline CDR1 reads TSWWSYY; CDR2 reads QGS. The CDR3 sequence is 22 residues long. Trimming took off 2 bases at V and 0 bases at J, with 31 bases between the two ends. Sequencing covered both gamma and delta TCR chains per sample. TCRdb reanalysed the multiplex PCR reads with CATT. The data show over 90,000 delta-chain clones, less than 1% seen once. Gammadelta T cells were flow-sorted from PBMC into Vgamma9/Vdelta2+ and Vdelta2-negative populations for bulk analysis. The sample originates from a study of γδ T cells in repeated Plasmodium falciparum infection. As for the study in general: Four controlled malaria infections with P. falciparum NF54 spanned roughly 97 weeks. Broader study findings: Vdelta2-negative gammadelta repertoires appeared less diverse and less shared in Malian than Australian children. Vgamma9/Vdelta2+ repertoires stayed stably polyclonal over time and infection.

The receptor's source is a pool of human donors (malaria-infected and uninfected, not separated). The chain joins TRDV1 to TRDJ1, with D possibly being TRDD3 (5 bases). The sample was gamma-delta T cells from blood. CDR3 amino acids: CALGEVRTKAGVRTTNTDKLIF. CDR3 coding DNA: TGTGCTCTTGGGGAAGTCCGAACTAAGGCGGGGGTACGGACTACTAACACCGATAAACTCATCTTT.